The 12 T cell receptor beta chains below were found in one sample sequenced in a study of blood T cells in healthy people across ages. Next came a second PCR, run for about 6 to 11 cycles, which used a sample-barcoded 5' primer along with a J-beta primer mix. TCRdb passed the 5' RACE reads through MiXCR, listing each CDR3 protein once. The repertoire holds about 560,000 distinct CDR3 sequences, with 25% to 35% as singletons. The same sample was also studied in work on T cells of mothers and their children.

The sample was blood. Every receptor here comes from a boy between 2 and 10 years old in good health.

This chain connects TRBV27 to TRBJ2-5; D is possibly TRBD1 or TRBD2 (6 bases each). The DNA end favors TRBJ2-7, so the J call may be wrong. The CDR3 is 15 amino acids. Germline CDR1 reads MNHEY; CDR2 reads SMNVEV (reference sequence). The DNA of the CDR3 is TGTGCCAGCAGTTTATCTGGGGGGCCTCCCTACGAGCAGTACTTC. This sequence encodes CASSLSGGPPYEQYF.

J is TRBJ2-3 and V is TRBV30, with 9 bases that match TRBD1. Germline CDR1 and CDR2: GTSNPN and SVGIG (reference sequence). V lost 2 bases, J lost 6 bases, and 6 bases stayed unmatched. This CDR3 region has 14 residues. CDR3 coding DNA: TGTGCCTGGAGTTCCGGGACAGGGAGGGATACGCAGTATTTT. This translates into CAWSSGTGRDTQYF.

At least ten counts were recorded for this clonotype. For the CDR3, the DNA is TGTGCCAGCAGCTTAACGGGGGACGGACTACTCAATACTGCAACTAATGAAAAACTGTTTTTT. Its translation: CASSLTGDGLLNTATNEKLFF. This chain connects TRBV7-9 to TRBJ1-4, with a weak D call TRBD1 (5 bases). CDR3 length: 21 residues. V lost 2 bases, J lost 0 bases, and 25 bases lay in between. Germline V gene lookup returns CDR1 SEHNR and CDR2 FQNEAQ (reference sequence).

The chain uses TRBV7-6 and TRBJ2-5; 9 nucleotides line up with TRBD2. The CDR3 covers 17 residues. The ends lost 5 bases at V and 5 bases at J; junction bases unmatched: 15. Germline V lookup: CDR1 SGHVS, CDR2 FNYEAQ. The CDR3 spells CASSRMKREAAGETQYF. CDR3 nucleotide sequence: TGTGCCAGCAGCCGAATGAAGCGGGAGGCGGCGGGTGAGACCCAGTACTTC.

For the CDR3, the DNA is TGCAGCGTTGAAAGCCAGGGGGCATACGAGCAGTACTTC. This codes for CSVESQGAYEQYF. This chain joins TRBV29-1 and TRBJ2-5, with 8 bases lining up with TRBD1. The J call is uncertain, as TRBJ2-7 better fits the DNA end. Per germline, CDR1 SQVTM and CDR2 ANQGSEA. This CDR3 is 13 amino acids long.

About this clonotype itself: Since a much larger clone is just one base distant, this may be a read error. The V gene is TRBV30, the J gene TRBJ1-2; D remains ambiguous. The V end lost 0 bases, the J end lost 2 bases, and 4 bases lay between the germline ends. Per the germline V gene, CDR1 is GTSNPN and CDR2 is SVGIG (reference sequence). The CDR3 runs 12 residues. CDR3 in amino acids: CAWSVSNYGYTF. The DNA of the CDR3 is TGTGCCTGGAGTGTGTCAAACTATGGCTACACCTTC.

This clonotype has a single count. This CDR3 is CSVLGGGADQETQYF. The CDR3 DNA sequence: TGCAGCGTTTTAGGAGGGGGGGCAGATCAAGAGACCCAGTACTTC. The rearrangement joins TRBV29-1 to TRBJ2-5; perhaps TRBD2 as D (7 bases). This CDR3 is 15 amino acids long. Trimming took 5 bases from V and 2 from J, leaving 18 bases between them. The V gene's germline CDR1 is SQVTM and CDR2 ANQGSEA.

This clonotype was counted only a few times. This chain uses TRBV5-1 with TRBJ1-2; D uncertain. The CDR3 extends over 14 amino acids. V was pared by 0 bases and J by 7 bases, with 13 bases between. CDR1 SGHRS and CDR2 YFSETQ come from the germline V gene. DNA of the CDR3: TGCGCCAGCAGCTTGGATGGCCATGGAGGTGGCTACACCTTC. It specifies CASSLDGHGGGYTF.

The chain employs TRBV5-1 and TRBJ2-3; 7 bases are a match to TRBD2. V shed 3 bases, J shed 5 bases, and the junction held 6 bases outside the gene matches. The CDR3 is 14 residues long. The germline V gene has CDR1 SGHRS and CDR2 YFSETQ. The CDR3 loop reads CASSWSGVVDTQYF. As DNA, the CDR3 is TGCGCCAGCAGCTGGAGCGGGGTAGTAGATACGCAGTATTTT.

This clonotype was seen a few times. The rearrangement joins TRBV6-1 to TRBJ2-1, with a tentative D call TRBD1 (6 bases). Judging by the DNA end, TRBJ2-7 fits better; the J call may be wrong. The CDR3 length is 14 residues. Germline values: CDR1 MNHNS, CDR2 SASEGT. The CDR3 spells CASRRTEDSYEQYF. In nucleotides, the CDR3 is TGTGCCAGCAGGAGGACAGAAGACTCCTACGAGCAGTACTTC.

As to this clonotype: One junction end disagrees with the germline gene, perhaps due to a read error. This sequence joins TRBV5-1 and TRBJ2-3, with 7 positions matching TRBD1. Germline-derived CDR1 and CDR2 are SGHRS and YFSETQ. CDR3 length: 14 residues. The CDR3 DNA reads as TGCGCCACCTCCCGGGACAGAACCACAGATACGCGGTATTTT. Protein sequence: CATSRDRTTDTRYF. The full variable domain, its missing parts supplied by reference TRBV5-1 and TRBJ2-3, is KAGVTQTPRYLIKTRGQQVTLSCSPISGHRSVSWYQQTPGQGLQFLFEYFSETQRNKGNFPGRFSGRQFSNSRSEMNVSTLELGDSALYLCATSRDRTTDTRYFGPGTRLTVL.

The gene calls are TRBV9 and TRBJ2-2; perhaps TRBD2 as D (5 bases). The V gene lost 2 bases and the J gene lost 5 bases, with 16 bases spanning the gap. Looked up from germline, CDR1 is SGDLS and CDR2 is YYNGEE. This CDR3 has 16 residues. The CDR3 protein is CASSVLDPPGTGELFF. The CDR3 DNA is TGTGCCAGCAGCGTTCTGGACCCTCCGGGGACCGGGGAGCTGTTTTTT.